This T cell receptor (beta chain) was found in a study of blood T cell repertoires in COVID-19. Study overall: COVID-19 samples from acute and convalescent phases originated in the United States, Italy and Spain. PBMCs, B-cell-depleted T cells, or T cells provided the cDNA or gDNA that made up the material.

The assay was immunoSEQ multiplex PCR, and TCRdb's table has in-frame clones only and misses some. The repertoire holds 3,500 to 5,000 clones, with 78% as singletons. Between the trimmed V and J ends, which lost 3 bases and 5 bases, there was a span of 9 bases. The CDR3 spans 13 residues. The germline V gene encodes CDR1 SNHLY and CDR2 FYNNEI. The TCR originated in a human donor with active or convalescent COVID-19. The donor label of this sample is uncertain. The rearrangement links TRBV2 to TRBJ2-3; D may be TRBD1 (5 bases). The sample taken for sequencing was peripheral blood. CDR3 amino acids: CASSELRGDTQYF. The CDR3 DNA follows: TGTGCCAGCAGTGAGCTTAGGGGAGATACGCAGTATTTT.